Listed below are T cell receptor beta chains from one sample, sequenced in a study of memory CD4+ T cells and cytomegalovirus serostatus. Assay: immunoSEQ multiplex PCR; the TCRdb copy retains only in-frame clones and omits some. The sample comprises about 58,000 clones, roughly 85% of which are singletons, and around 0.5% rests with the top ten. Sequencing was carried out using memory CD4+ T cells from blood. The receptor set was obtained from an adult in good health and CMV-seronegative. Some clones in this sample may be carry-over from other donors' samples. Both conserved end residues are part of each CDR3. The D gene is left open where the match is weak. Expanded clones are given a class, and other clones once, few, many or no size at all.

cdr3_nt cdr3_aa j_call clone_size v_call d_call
TGTGCCAGCATCTCTGAGGGGGCCGACTATGGCTACACCTTC CASISEGADYGYTF TRBJ1-2 . TRBV7-9 TRBD1
TGTGCCAGCAGTAGGCAGGGAGGGACGTACCAAGAGACCCAGTACTTC CASSRQGGTYQETQYF TRBJ2-5 . TRBV6-6 TRBD2
TGTGCCAGCAGCACATGGGGAAGGGGCGACTCTGGAAACACCATATATTTT CASSTWGRGDSGNTIYF TRBJ1-3 once TRBV7-9 .
TGCGCCAGCAGCCAAGGGACTAGCGGGACAGAGACCCAGTACTTC CASSQGTSGTETQYF TRBJ2-5 . TRBV4-1 TRBD2
TGTGCCAGCAGTTCGCGGCGGGAGGGAAACAATGAGCAGTTCTTC CASSSRREGNNEQFF TRBJ2-1 few TRBV6-6 TRBD2
TGTGCCAGCAGACCGGGACACTATAATTCACCCCTCCACTTT CASRPGHYNSPLHF TRBJ1-6 . TRBV27 .
TGTGCCAGCAGCTATGCGGGCTCTGGAAACACCATATATTTT CASSYAGSGNTIYF TRBJ1-3 . TRBV7-6 .
TGTGCCAGCACCCCCAACCAGGGGGGCAATTATGGCTACACCTTC CASTPNQGGNYGYTF TRBJ1-2 . TRBV7-2 TRBD1
TGTGCCAGCAGCTTAGCGCTGAACAATGAGCAGTTCTTC CASSLALNNEQFF TRBJ2-1 . TRBV7-2 .
TGTGCCACCAGCAGGAAGACAGGGGGCGTCGCTGAAGCTTTCTTT CATSRKTGGVAEAFF TRBJ1-1 once TRBV15 TRBD1
TGTGCCAGCAGTTACTCGGAACAATGGGGGCCCTTCCACTTT CASSYSEQWGPFHF TRBJ1-6 . TRBV6-5 .
TGTGCCAGCAGTGATGCGGTAGCGGGAGACTACGAGCAGTACTTC CASSDAVAGDYEQYF TRBJ2-7 once TRBV2 TRBD2
TGTGCCAGCAGCTCGGGGACCTCCTATAATTCACCCCTCCACTTT CASSSGTSYNSPLHF TRBJ1-6 . TRBV5-4 .
TGTGCCTGGGGGAGGAGCGAGGGAACTGAAGCTTTCTTT CAWGRSEGTEAFF TRBJ1-1 . TRBV30 .
TGTGCCTGGGGTGGACAGTTGAACACTGAAGCTTTCTTT CAWGGQLNTEAFF TRBJ1-1 few TRBV30 .
TGCGCCAGCAGCTTGGTCGGGCGGGCAGGCACTAGCACAGATACGCAGTATTTT CASSLVGRAGTSTDTQYF TRBJ2-3 once TRBV5-1 .
TGTGCCAGCAGTTTAGGCGGGAGGGGCCATGAGCAGTTCTTC CASSLGGRGHEQFF TRBJ2-1 . TRBV28 TRBD2